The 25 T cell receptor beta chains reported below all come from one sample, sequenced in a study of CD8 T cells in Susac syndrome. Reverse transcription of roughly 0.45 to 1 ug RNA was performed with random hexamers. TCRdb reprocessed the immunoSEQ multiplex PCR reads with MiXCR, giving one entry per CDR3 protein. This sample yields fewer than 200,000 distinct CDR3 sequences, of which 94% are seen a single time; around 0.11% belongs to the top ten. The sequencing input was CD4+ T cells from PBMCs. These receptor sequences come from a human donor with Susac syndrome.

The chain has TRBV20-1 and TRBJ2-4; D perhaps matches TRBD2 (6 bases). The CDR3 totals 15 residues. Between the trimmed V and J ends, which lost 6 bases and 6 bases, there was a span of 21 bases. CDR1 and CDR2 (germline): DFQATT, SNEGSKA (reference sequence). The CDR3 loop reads CSALGPGMGGNIQYF. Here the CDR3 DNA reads TGCAGTGCCCTGGGACCGGGGATGGGGGGAAACATTCAGTACTTC.

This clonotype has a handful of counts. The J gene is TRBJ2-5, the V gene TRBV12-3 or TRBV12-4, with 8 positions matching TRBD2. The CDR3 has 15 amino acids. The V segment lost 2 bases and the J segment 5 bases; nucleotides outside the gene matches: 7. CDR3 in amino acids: CASSLRAGGGETQYF. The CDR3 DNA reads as TGTGCCAGCAGTTTACGTGCCGGGGGGGGTGAGACCCAGTACTTC.

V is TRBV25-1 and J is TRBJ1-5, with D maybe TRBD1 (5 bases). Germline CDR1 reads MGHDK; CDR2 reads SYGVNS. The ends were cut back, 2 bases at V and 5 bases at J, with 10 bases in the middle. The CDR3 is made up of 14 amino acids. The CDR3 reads CASSEMGVYQPQHF. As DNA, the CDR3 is TGTGCCAGCAGTGAAATGGGGGTATATCAGCCCCAGCATTTT. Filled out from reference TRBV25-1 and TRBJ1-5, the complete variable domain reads EADIYQTPRYLVIGTGKKITLECSQTMGHDKMYWYQQDPGMELHLIHYSYGVNSTEKGDLSSESTVSRIRTEHFPLTLESARPSHTSQYLCASSEMGVYQPQHFGDGTRLSIL.

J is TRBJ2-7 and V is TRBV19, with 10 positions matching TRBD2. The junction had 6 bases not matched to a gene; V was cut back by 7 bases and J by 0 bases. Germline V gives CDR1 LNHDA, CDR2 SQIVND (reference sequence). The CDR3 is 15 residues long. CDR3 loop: CASTPTSGASYEQYF. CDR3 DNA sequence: TGTGCCAGTACCCCAACTAGCGGGGCCTCCTACGAGCAGTACTTC.

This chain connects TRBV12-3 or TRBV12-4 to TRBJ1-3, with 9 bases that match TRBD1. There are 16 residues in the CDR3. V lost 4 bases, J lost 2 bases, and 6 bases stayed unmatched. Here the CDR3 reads CASSSPGQGAGNTIYF. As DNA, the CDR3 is TGTGCCAGCAGTTCCCCGGGACAGGGAGCTGGAAACACCATATATTTT.

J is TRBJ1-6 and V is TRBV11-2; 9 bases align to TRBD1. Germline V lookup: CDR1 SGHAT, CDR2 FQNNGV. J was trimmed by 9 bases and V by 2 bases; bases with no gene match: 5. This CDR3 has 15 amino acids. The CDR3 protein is CASSLQDRGASPLHF. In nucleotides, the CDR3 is TGTGCCAGCAGCTTACAGGACAGGGGCGCTTCACCCCTCCACTTT. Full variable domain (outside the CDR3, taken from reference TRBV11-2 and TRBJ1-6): EAGVAQSPRYKIIEKRQSVAFWCNPISGHATLYWYQQILGQGPKLLIQFQNNGVVDDSQLPKDRFSAERLKGVDSTLKIQPAKLEDSAVYLCASSLQDRGASPLHFGNGTRLTVT.

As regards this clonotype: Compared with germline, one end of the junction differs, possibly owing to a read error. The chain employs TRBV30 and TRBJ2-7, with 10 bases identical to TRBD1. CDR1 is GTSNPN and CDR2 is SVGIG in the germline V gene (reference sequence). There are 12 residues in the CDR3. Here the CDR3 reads CAWGTGDYKQYF. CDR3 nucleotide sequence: TGTGCCTGGGGGACAGGGGACTACAAGCAGTACTTC.

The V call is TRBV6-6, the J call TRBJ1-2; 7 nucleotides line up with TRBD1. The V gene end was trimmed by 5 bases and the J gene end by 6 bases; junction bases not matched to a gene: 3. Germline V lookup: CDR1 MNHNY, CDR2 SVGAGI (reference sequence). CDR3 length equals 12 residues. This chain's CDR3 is CASSDRVHGYTF. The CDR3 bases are TGTGCCAGCAGTGACAGGGTCCATGGCTACACCTTC.

DNA for the CDR3: TGTGCCAGCACCTGGACTAGCGGCACCGGGGAGCTGTTTTTT. Amino acid sequence: CASTWTSGTGELFF. The chain couples TRBV9 to TRBJ2-2; 10 bases fit TRBD2. J lost 4 bases, V lost 6 bases, and 3 bases had no gene match. This CDR3 spans 14 amino acids. CDR1 and CDR2 from the germline V gene are SGDLS and YYNGEE. Based on the CDR3 plus reference TRBV9 and TRBJ2-2, the full variable domain is DSGVTQTPKHLITATGQRVTLRCSPRSGDLSVYWYQQSLDQGLQFLIQYYNGEERAKGNILERFSAQQFPDLHSELNLSSLELGDSALYFCASTWTSGTGELFFGEGSRLTVL.

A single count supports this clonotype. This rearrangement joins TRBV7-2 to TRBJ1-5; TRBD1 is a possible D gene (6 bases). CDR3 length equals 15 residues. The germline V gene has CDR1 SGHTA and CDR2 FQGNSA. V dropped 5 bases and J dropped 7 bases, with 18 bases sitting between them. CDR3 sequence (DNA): TGTGCCAGCAGCCTCCGTTGGGGGGGCGAGCAGCCCCAGCATTTT. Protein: CASSLRWGGEQPQHF.

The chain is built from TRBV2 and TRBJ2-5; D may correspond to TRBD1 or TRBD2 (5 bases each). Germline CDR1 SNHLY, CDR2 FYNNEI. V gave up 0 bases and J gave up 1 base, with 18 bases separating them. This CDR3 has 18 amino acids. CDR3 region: CASSEALRTGALQETQYF. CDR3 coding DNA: TGTGCCAGCAGTGAAGCGTTAAGAACCGGGGCACTCCAAGAGACCCAGTACTTC.

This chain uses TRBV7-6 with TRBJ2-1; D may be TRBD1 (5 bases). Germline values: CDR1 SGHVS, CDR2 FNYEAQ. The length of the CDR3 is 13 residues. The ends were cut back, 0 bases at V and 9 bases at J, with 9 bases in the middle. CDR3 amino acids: CASSLAGQGEQFF. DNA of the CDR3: TGTGCCAGCAGCTTAGCAGGGCAGGGTGAGCAGTTCTTC.

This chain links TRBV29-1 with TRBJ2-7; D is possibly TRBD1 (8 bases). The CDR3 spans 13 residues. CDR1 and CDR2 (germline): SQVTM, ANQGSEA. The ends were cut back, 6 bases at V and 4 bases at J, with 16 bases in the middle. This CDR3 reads CSVTDRGGYEQYF. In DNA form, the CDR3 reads TGCAGCGTCACCGACAGGGGAGGGTACGAGCAGTACTTC.

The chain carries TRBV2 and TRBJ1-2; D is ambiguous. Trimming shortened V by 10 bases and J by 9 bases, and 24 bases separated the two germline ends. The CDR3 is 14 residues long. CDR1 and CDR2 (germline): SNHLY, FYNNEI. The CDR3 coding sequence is TGTGCCACACTGCCGGGAGATAAAACTGGGAGCTACACCTTC. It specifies CATLPGDKTGSYTF.

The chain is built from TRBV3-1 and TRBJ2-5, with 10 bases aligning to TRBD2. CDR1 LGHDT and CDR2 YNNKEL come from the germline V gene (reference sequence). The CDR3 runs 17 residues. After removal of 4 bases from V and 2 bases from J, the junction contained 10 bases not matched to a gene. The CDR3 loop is CASSRTTSGVTQETQYF. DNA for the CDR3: TGTGCCAGCAGCCGAACTACTAGCGGGGTTACACAAGAGACCCAGTACTTC.

The CDR3 coding sequence is TGTGCCAGCAGCTTAGGAGGGCAGGGCGGCGAGGCGGTGTACTTC. It codes for CASSLGGQGGEAVYF. This chain links TRBV11-3 with TRBJ2-7, with D perhaps assigned TRBD1 or TRBD2 (5 bases each). Looked up from germline, CDR1 is SGHNT and CDR2 is YENEEA. The CDR3 contains 15 residues. The ends were cut back, 1 base at V and 12 bases at J, with 22 bases in the middle. The entire variable domain, with the rest obtained from reference TRBV11-3 and TRBJ2-7, is as follows: EAGVVQSPRYKIIEKKQPVAFWCNPISGHNTLYWYLQNLGQGPELLIRYENEEAVDDSQLPKDRFSAERLKGVDSTLKIQPAELGDSAVYLCASSLGGQGGEAVYFGPGTRLTVT.

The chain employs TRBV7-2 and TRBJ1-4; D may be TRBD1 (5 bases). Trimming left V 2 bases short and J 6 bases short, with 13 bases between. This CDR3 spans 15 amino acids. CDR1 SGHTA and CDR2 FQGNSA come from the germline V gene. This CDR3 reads CASSLNGREDEKLFF. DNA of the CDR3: TGTGCCAGCAGCTTAAACGGCAGGGAGGATGAAAAACTGTTTTTT. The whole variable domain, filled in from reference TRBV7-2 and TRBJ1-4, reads GAGVSQSPSNKVTEKGKDVELRCDPISGHTALYWYRQSLGQGLEFLIYFQGNSAPDKSGLPSDRFSAERTGGSVSTLTIQRTQQEDSAVYLCASSLNGREDEKLFFGSGTQLSVL.

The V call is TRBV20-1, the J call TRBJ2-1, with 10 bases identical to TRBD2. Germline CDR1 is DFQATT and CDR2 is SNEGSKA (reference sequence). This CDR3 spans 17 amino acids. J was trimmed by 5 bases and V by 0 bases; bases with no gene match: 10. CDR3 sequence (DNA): TGCAGTGCTAGAGAAATGGGTTCTGGACTAGCGGACAATGAGCAGTTCTTC. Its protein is CSAREMGSGLADNEQFF.

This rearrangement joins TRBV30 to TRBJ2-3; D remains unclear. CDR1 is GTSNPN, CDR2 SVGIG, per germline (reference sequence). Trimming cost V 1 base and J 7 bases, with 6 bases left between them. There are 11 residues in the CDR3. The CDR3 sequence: CAWSARNTQYF. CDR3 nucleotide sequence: TGTGCCTGGAGTGCACGGAATACGCAGTATTTT.

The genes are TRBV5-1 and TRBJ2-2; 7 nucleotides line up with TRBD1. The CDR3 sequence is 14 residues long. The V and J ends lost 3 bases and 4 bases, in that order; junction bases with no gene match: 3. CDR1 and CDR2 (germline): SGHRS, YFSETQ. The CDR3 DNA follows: TGCGCCAGCAGCTCAGGACAGGTCACCGGGGAGCTGTTTTTT. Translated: CASSSGQVTGELFF. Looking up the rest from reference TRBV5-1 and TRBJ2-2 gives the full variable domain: KAGVTQTPRYLIKTRGQQVTLSCSPISGHRSVSWYQQTPGQGLQFLFEYFSETQRNKGNFPGRFSGRQFSNSRSEMNVSTLELGDSALYLCASSSGQVTGELFFGEGSRLTVL.

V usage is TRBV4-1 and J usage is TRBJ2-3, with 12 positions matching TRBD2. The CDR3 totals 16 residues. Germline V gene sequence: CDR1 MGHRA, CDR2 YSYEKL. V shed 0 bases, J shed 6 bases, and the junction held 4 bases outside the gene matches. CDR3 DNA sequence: TGCGCCAGCAGCCAAGAGACTAGCGGGGGAGTGGATACGCAGTATTTT. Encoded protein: CASSQETSGGVDTQYF.

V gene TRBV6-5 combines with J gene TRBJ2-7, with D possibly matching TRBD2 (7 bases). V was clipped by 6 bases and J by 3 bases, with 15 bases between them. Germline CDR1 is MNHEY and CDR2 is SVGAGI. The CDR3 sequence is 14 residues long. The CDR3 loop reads CASRGAGGFYEQYF. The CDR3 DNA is TGTGCCAGCAGGGGGGCCGGGGGGTTCTACGAGCAGTACTTC.

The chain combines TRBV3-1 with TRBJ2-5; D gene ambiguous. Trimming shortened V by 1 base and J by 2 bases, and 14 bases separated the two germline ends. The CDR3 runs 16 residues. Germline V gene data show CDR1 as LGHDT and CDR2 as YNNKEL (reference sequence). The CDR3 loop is CASSQGSRLTQETQYF. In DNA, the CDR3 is TGTGCCAGCAGCCAAGGCTCTCGGCTAACTCAAGAGACCCAGTACTTC.

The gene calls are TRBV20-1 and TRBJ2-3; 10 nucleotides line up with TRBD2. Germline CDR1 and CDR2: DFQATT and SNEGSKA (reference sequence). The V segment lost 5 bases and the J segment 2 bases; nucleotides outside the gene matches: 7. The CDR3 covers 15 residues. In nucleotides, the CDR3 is TGCAGTGCTGCCCTTCTAGCGGGGGACACAGATACGCAGTATTTT. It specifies CSAALLAGDTDTQYF.

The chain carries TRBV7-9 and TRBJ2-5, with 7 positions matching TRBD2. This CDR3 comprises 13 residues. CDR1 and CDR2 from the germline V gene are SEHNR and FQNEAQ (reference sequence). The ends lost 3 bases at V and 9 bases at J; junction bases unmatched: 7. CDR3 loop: CASSFDSRGAQYF. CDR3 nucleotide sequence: TGTGCCAGCAGCTTTGACAGCCGGGGGGCCCAGTACTTC.